The source of this T cell receptor beta chain is a study of blood T cell repertoires in COVID-19. Losses at the gene ends were 0 bases for V and 5 bases for J; bases not matched to a gene: 12. The CDR3 sequence is 19 residues long. The germline V gene has CDR1 SGHTS and CDR2 YDEGEE. TCRdb's table, derived via immunoSEQ multiplex PCR, lists solely in-frame clones and lacks some. The data hold more than 300,000 clones, with about nine tenths observed a single time. This receptor was identified in a woman in her 40s who had been exposed to COVID-19. The material sequenced was PBMCs or T cells enriched from blood (not recorded which). V and J are TRBV5-8 and TRBJ1-6; 9 bases line up with TRBD1. This chain's CDR3 is CASSLGGQGLRRHNSPLHF. CDR3 bases: TGTGCCAGCAGCTTGGGGGGACAGGGATTGAGGCGACATAATTCACCCCTCCACTTT.